Listed here are 8 T cell receptor beta chains from one sample, sequenced in a study of post-analysis software for immune sequencing data. The study's findings and limits: Patients carried several TRBV segments more frequently than controls did, and TRBV5-6, TRBV5-1 and TRBV20-1 were among them.

For these TCRs, the target antigens are not known. Built from TCR beta cDNA, the libraries had unique molecular identifiers in them. TCRdb fed the PCR reads into MiXCR, producing one record per CDR3 protein. This repertoire shows 700,000 to 900,000 distinct CDR3 sequences, 46% found once; its top ten account for approximately 4.4%. The sample consisted of blood. The receptors here all came from a girl aged 5-17 years with multiple sclerosis.

The chain links TRBV7-9 to TRBJ2-7; a possible D gene is TRBD1 (6 bases). V lost 1 base, J lost 3 bases, and 13 bases lay in between. CDR3 length: 15 amino acids. Germline CDR1 is SEHNR and CDR2 is FQNEAQ (reference sequence). CDR3 bases: TGTGCCAGCAGCTTAGGGGGGCGCAGGGGCTACGAGCAGTACTTC. It is translated as CASSLGGRRGYEQYF.

This clonotype has more than one count but fewer than ten. The chain couples TRBV27 to TRBJ2-7; 9 bases are a match to TRBD1. V dropped 8 bases and J dropped 3; count of bases not matched to a gene: 8. The germline gives CDR1 MNHEY, CDR2 SMNVEV (reference sequence). The CDR3 extends over 14 amino acids. The CDR3 loop is CASDRDRAFYEQYF. CDR3 bases: TGTGCCAGCGACCGGGACAGGGCTTTCTACGAGCAGTACTTC.

This clonotype was found a few times. The CDR3 DNA follows: TGTGCCATCACAGGCGTAGACAATGAGCAGTTCTTC. Translating it yields CAITGVDNEQFF. The rearrangement uses TRBV10-3 and TRBJ2-1; D gene uncertain. Trimming pared 7 bases from V and 5 bases from J, leaving 9 bases between. From germline, CDR1 is ENHRY and CDR2 SYGVKD. The CDR3 totals 12 residues.

As concerns this clonotype: The junction departs from germline at one end; a sequencing error may be responsible. V usage is TRBV29-1 and J usage is TRBJ2-5; 7 nucleotides line up with TRBD1. Germline CDR1 is SQVTM and CDR2 is ANQGSEA. This CDR3 is 12 amino acids long. CDR3 loop: CGVAGRGNGQYF. The CDR3 coding sequence is TGCGGCGTTGCGGGCAGGGGGAATGGGCAGTACTTC.

The chain recombines TRBV6-2 or TRBV6-3 with TRBJ2-5, with 13 bases matching TRBD2. The assigned J gene may be wrong: the sequence end matches TRBJ2-7 better. The CDR3 runs 15 residues. The germline gives CDR1 MNHEY, CDR2 SVGEGT. CDR3 bases: TGTGCCAGCTCTGGGACTAGCGGGAACTCCTACGAGCAGTACTTC. Protein: CASSGTSGNSYEQYF.

The chain carries TRBV29-1 and TRBJ2-7; TRBD2 might be the D (5 bases). V lost 4 bases and J 1 base, leaving 8 bases between the germline ends. This CDR3 region has 12 residues. Per the germline V gene, CDR1 is SQVTM and CDR2 is ANQGSEA. CDR3 bases: TGCAGCGTTGCCGGCGGGTCCTACGAGCAGTACTTC. It yields the protein CSVAGGSYEQYF.

V usage is TRBV7-9 and J usage is TRBJ1-4, with TRBD1 as a possible D gene (6 bases). CDR1 SEHNR and CDR2 FQNEAQ come from the germline V gene (reference sequence). Trimming removed 5 bases at V and 7 bases at J, with 14 bases between. The CDR3 totals 14 residues. This CDR3 is CASSTPGVGEKLFF. The CDR3 nucleotides read TGTGCCAGCAGCACACCAGGGGTGGGTGAAAAACTGTTTTTT.

The sample holds a few counts of this clonotype. The chain carries TRBV20-1 and TRBJ2-3; D uncertain. The CDR3 runs 15 residues. Trimming left V 1 base short and J 1 base short, with 12 bases between. The V gene's germline CDR1 is DFQATT and CDR2 SNEGSKA (reference sequence). The CDR3 region has the DNA TGCAGTGCTAGAGGAGGCAGTGGGGGCACAGATACGCAGTATTTT. Protein sequence: CSARGGSGGTDTQYF.